A selection of T cell receptor beta chains follows, all from one sample in a study of cytomegalovirus exposure and HLA in healthy donors. The table came from immunoSEQ multiplex PCR; TCRdb's copy has only in-frame clones and leaves some out. The sample consists of around 200,000 clones, 75% to 90% of them appearing once. Material: PBMCs. The receptors here all came from a woman aged 45-59 years in good health and CMV-seropositive. Both conserved end residues are part of each CDR3. Fields, in order: clone size, V gene, D gene, J gene, CDR3 protein, CDR3 DNA. D genes are given only for firm matches. Size tells how often a clone was seen (once, few, many) or the class of an expanded clone, and some rows leave it out.

once,TRBV7-9,TRBD2,TRBJ2-5,CASSFPSGGVETQYF,TGTGCCAGCAGCTTCCCTAGCGGGGGGGTTGAGACCCAGTACTTC
.,TRBV2,.,TRBJ2-7,CASSDQGISYEQYF,TGTGCCAGCAGTGACCAGGGGATCTCCTACGAGCAGTACTTC
.,TRBV9,TRBD1,TRBJ1-2,CASSGGQLYGYTF,TGTGCCAGCAGCGGGGGACAGCTTTATGGCTACACCTTC
.,TRBV29-1,TRBD1,TRBJ2-7,CSVRSGTGGYEQYF,TGCAGCGTTCGATCCGGGACAGGGGGATACGAGCAGTACTTC
.,TRBV6-6,TRBD1,TRBJ2-3,CAGGQGSTDTQYF,TGTGCCGGGGGACAGGGGTCCACAGATACGCAGTATTTT
.,TRBV7-9,TRBD1,TRBJ1-4,CASSPRTGQGEKLFF,TGTGCCAGCAGCCCCAGAACAGGACAGGGTGAAAAACTGTTTTTT
once,TRBV6-1,TRBD1,TRBJ2-1,CASSWDSHNEQFF,TGTGCCAGCAGTTGGGACAGTCACAATGAGCAGTTCTTC
.,TRBV7-2,TRBD1,TRBJ1-5,CASSLRGQGSPYSNQPQHF,TGTGCCAGCAGCCTTCGGGGACAGGGGAGTCCTTATAGCAATCAGCCCCAGCATTTT
few,TRBV5-6,.,TRBJ1-1,CASSSRTKNTEAFF,TGTGCCAGCAGCTCTAGGACAAAGAACACTGAAGCTTTCTTT
.,TRBV6-4,TRBD2,TRBJ2-3,CASSERGGRRTDTQYF,TGTGCCAGCAGTGAACGGGGGGGGCGCCGCACAGATACGCAGTATTTT
.,TRBV7-2,TRBD1,TRBJ2-3,CASSARQGLWGTDTQYF,TGTGCCAGCAGCGCCCGACAGGGCTTATGGGGCACAGATACGCAGTATTTT
.,TRBV7-3,TRBD2,TRBJ2-3,CASSDGLGSTDTQYF,TGTGCCAGCAGCGACGGACTAGGTAGCACAGATACGCAGTATTTT
.,TRBV4-3,.,TRBJ2-5,CASSQDSQGRGETQYF,TGCGCCAGCAGCCAAGATAGCCAGGGAAGGGGAGAGACCCAGTACTTC
.,TRBV7-3,.,TRBJ2-7,CASSLMRAQRYEQYF,TGTGCCAGCAGCTTAATGAGGGCACAGCGATACGAGCAGTACTTC
.,TRBV7-9,TRBD1,TRBJ1-1,CASSRQGGNTEAFF,TGTGCCAGCAGCCGACAGGGGGGGAACACTGAAGCTTTCTTT
few,TRBV2,.,TRBJ2-3,CASRGSTGGPDTQYF,TGTGCCAGCAGGGGATCGACGGGGGGCCCAGATACGCAGTATTTT
.,TRBV5-1,.,TRBJ1-1,CASAQEERMNTEAFF,TGCGCCAGCGCCCAAGAAGAGAGGATGAACACTGAAGCTTTCTTT
few,TRBV6-5,.,TRBJ1-6,CASTQIQGSNSPLHF,TGTGCCAGCACCCAGATTCAGGGTAGCAATTCACCCCTCCACTTT
once,TRBV5-6,.,TRBJ1-2,CASRLRRAGHPSNYGYTF,TGTGCCAGCAGACTTAGAAGGGCAGGACACCCTTCTAACTATGGCTACACCTTC
.,TRBV9,TRBD1,TRBJ2-5,CASSAGQGRETQYF,TGTGCCAGCAGCGCCGGACAGGGGAGAGAGACCCAGTACTTC
.,TRBV10-3,.,TRBJ1-3,CAIRDDSGNTIYF,TGTGCCATCAGAGACGACTCGGGAAACACCATATATTTT
once,TRBV10-3,.,TRBJ2-5,CAIRPPSGETQYF,TGTGCCATCAGACCACCCTCCGGTGAGACCCAGTACTTC
.,TRBV7-2,.,TRBJ1-4,CASSDGPRGSNEKLFF,TGTGCCAGCAGCGATGGGCCTAGGGGATCTAATGAAAAACTGTTTTTT
.,TRBV10-3,.,TRBJ1-4,CAISESQTNEKLFF,TGTGCCATCAGTGAGTCCCAGACAAATGAAAAACTGTTTTTT
once,TRBV5-1,.,TRBJ1-5,CASSLGGGGQPQHF,TGCGCCAGCAGCTTGGGTGGGGGGGGACAGCCCCAGCATTTT
once,TRBV29-1,.,TRBJ2-3,CSVVDRTSTDTQYF,TGCAGCGTCGTCGACAGGACTAGCACAGATACGCAGTATTTT
.,TRBV30,.,TRBJ1-5,CAWSPGAGRVQPQHF,TGTGCCTGGAGTCCTGGGGCAGGCAGAGTTCAGCCCCAGCATTTT
.,TRBV7-2,TRBD2,TRBJ2-5,CASSPRGKETQYF,TGTGCCAGCAGCCCGCGGGGGAAAGAGACCCAGTACTTC
.,TRBV27,TRBD2,TRBJ2-7,CASSPSRGGSYEQYF,TGTGCCAGCAGTCCGTCGCGGGGGGGCTCCTACGAGCAGTACTTC